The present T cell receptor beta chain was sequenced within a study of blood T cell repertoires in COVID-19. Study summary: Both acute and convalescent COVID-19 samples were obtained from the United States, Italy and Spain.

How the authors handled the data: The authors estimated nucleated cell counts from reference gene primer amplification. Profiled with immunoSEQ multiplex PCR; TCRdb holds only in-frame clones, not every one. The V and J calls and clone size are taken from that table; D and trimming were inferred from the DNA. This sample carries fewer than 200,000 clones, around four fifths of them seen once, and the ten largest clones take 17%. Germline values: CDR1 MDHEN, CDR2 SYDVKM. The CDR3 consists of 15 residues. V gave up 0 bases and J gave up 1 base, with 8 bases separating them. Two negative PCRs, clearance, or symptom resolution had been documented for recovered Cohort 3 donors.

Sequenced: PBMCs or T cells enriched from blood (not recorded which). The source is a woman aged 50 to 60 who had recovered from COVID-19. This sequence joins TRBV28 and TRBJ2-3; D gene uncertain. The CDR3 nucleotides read TGTGCCAGCAGTTTATGGCAGGAAGGCACAGATACGCAGTATTTT. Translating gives CASSLWQEGTDTQYF.